The 25 T cell receptor beta chains presented below share a single source sample, sequenced in a study of cytomegalovirus exposure and HLA in healthy donors. The repertoire was sequenced with immunoSEQ multiplex PCR; TCRdb's copy has only in-frame clones and lacks some. Here the sample spans about 330,000 clones, about nine tenths being singletons. The sample comprised PBMCs. These receptors were taken from a woman aged 18-29 years in good health and CMV-seronegative.

This sequence joins TRBV18 and TRBJ1-1; 8 bases align to TRBD1. Germline trimming cut 3 bases from V and 4 bases from J; bases unmatched to any gene: 10. In germline, CDR1 is KGHSH, CDR2 LQKENI. The CDR3 runs to 16 residues. The CDR3 spells CASSPKDRASSTEAFF. The CDR3 nucleotides read TGTGCCAGCTCACCCAAGGACAGGGCGAGCTCCACTGAAGCTTTCTTT.

The chain carries TRBV2 and TRBJ2-1; 11 bases match TRBD2. Per germline, CDR1 SNHLY and CDR2 FYNNEI. With 4 bases clipped from V and 10 bases from J, the junction kept 6 bases outside the gene matches. CDR3 length: 14 residues. DNA for the CDR3: TGTGCCAGCAGTGGGGAACTAGCGGGAGACGAGCAGTTCTTC. It codes for CASSGELAGDEQFF.

This clone showed up just once. At one end the junction does not follow the germline gene, possibly because of a read error. This chain joins TRBV2 and TRBJ2-3, with D possibly being TRBD2 (6 bases). The CDR3 spans 12 residues. CDR1 and CDR2 from the germline V gene are SNHLY and FYNNEI. CDR3 bases: TGCAGCCTGGGACTCCCTTTTTCCCCGCAGTATTTT. Protein product: CSLGLPFSPQYF.

This clone is a singleton in its sample. The chain couples TRBV27 to TRBJ2-5; D call uncertain. The CDR3 runs to 17 residues. CDR1 MNHEY and CDR2 SMNVEV come from the germline V gene (reference sequence). Trimming shortened V by 6 bases and J by 2 bases, and 22 bases separated the two germline ends. The CDR3 region has the DNA TGTGCCAGCAGCCCCTTGCCGGTGCCGAGATTTCAAGAGACCCAGTACTTC. The encoded protein is CASSPLPVPRFQETQYF.

The V call is TRBV6-6, the J call TRBJ2-1; D is perhaps TRBD2 (6 bases). The CDR3 loop spans 15 amino acids. Germline assignment: CDR1 MNHNY and CDR2 SVGAGI (reference sequence). Trimming removed 6 bases at V and 3 bases at J, with 15 bases between. This chain's CDR3 is CASRPTRLNYNEQFF. As DNA, the CDR3 is TGTGCCAGCAGGCCGACTAGGCTGAACTACAATGAGCAGTTCTTC.

The chain recombines TRBV6-5 with TRBJ2-5; perhaps TRBD2 as D (5 bases). This CDR3 spans 14 amino acids. Germline V gives CDR1 MNHEY, CDR2 SVGAGI. V was shortened by 2 bases and J by 4 bases, with 11 bases between the two germline ends. The CDR3 reads CASSYGLARETQYF. CDR3 nucleotide sequence: TGTGCCAGCAGTTACGGGCTAGCTCGAGAGACCCAGTACTTC.

This clone has a handful of counts. The rearrangement links TRBV2 to TRBJ1-2; D unresolved. There are 10 residues in the CDR3. V lost 9 bases and J 8 bases, leaving 10 bases between the germline ends. Germline V gene lookup returns CDR1 SNHLY and CDR2 FYNNEI. This CDR3 is CASKVGGYTF. The CDR3 nucleotides are TGTGCCAGTAAGGTCGGGGGCTACACCTTC.

To note about this clone: Other DNA sequences within the sample encode an identical CDR3. DNA of the CDR3: TGTGCCAGCAGTTTGGGACTAGCGGGAGTTGAGCAGTACTTC. Protein sequence: CASSLGLAGVEQYF. The V and J genes are TRBV28 and TRBJ2-7; 14 nucleotides align to TRBD2. This CDR3 has 14 residues. Germline CDR1 reads MDHEN; CDR2 reads SYDVKM. V shed 3 bases, J shed 7 bases, and the junction held 2 bases outside the gene matches.

This chain joins TRBV28 and TRBJ2-7; the D is unclear. Germline V gene data show CDR1 as MDHEN and CDR2 as SYDVKM. V was shortened by 3 bases and J by 0 bases, with 12 bases between the two germline ends. This CDR3 is 15 amino acids long. Written as DNA, the CDR3 is TGTGCCAGCAGTTTGAGAGCGTTAAGCTCCTACGAGCAGTACTTC. Translating gives CASSLRALSSYEQYF.

J is TRBJ1-3 and V is TRBV29-1; no firm D call. CDR1 is SQVTM, CDR2 ANQGSEA, per germline. The CDR3 has 12 amino acids. The DNA for the CDR3 is TGCGCTGAGGGAACCTCTGGAAACACCATATATTTT. It is translated as CAEGTSGNTIYF.

The chain uses TRBV9 and TRBJ2-1; 11 bases match TRBD2. Trimming took 3 bases from V and 6 from J; bases not matched to a gene: 5. Looked up from germline, CDR1 is SGDLS and CDR2 is YYNGEE. This CDR3 comprises 15 residues. CDR3 DNA: TGTGCCAGCAGCGGATCGGGACTAGCGGCCAATGAGCAGTTCTTC. Its protein is CASSGSGLAANEQFF.

This rearrangement joins TRBV28 to TRBJ2-1, with TRBD2 identical over 9 bases. The germline CDR1 and CDR2 sequences are MDHEN and SYDVKM. J was trimmed by 4 bases and V by 6 bases; bases with no gene match: 7. CDR3 size: 15 residues. CDR3 loop: CASRMIAGAYNEQFF. CDR3 nucleotides: TGTGCCAGCAGGATGATAGCGGGAGCGTACAATGAGCAGTTCTTC.

The genes are TRBV6-5 and TRBJ2-1; 10 bases are a match to TRBD2. The germline V gene has CDR1 MNHEY and CDR2 SVGAGI. Trimming cost V 2 bases and J 4 bases; bases outside gene matches: 2. The CDR3 loop spans 15 amino acids. The CDR3 region has the DNA TGTGCCAGCAGTTACGCGGGACTAGCGTACAATGAGCAGTTCTTC. It yields the protein CASSYAGLAYNEQFF.

This clone has a single count. The chain has TRBV29-1 and TRBJ2-7; a weak D match, TRBD1 (6 bases). V was cut by 2 bases and J by 4 bases, with 12 bases left in between. CDR1 SQVTM and CDR2 ANQGSEA come from the germline V gene. This CDR3 contains 13 residues. The CDR3 sequence: CSVETGQVYEQYF. CDR3 DNA sequence: TGCAGCGTTGAAACGGGACAAGTTTACGAGCAGTACTTC.

The sample holds one count of this clone. CDR3 region: CASSLTGSNYEQYF. The CDR3 bases are TGTGCCAGCAGCTTGACAGGCAGCAACTACGAGCAGTACTTC. The chain has TRBV7-3 and TRBJ2-7, with D possibly matching TRBD1 (6 bases). The CDR3 contains 14 residues. Germline-derived CDR1 and CDR2 are SGHTA and FQGTGA. V lost 3 bases and J lost 3, with 12 bases in between.

The chain links TRBV5-4 to TRBJ1-2; 11 nucleotides align to TRBD1. Germline CDR1 is SGHNT and CDR2 is YYREEE (reference sequence). The CDR3 covers 16 residues. V was pared by 4 bases and J by 3 bases, with 8 bases of the junction left unmatched. The CDR3 sequence: CASSRDRGSSYYGYTF. CDR3 bases: TGTGCCAGCAGCAGGGACAGGGGGAGTTCATACTATGGCTACACCTTC.

This clone came up once. The chain joins TRBV5-4 to TRBJ2-2; TRBD1 matches 8 bases. From germline, CDR1 is SGHNT and CDR2 YYREEE (reference sequence). The CDR3 runs to 13 residues. Germline trimming cut 9 bases from V and 13 bases from J; bases unmatched to any gene: 14. This CDR3 is CANSAEAGGRLFF. CDR3 coding DNA: TGTGCCAACTCTGCTGAGGCAGGGGGCCGGCTGTTTTTT.

This clone showed up just once. V gene TRBV28 combines with J gene TRBJ2-7; tentatively, D is TRBD1 (6 bases). With 2 bases removed from V and 2 bases from J, the gap between germline ends came to 10 bases. Germline V gives CDR1 MDHEN, CDR2 SYDVKM. The CDR3 totals 14 residues. The CDR3 sequence is CASSLLRGTYEQYF. DNA for the CDR3: TGTGCCAGCAGTTTACTCAGGGGAACCTACGAGCAGTACTTC.

This clone was recorded only once. The chain combines TRBV18 with TRBJ1-1, with 7 bases lining up with TRBD1. The trim removed 4 bases at V and 1 base at J, leaving 9 bases unmatched. The CDR3 has 16 amino acids. Germline assignment: CDR1 KGHSH and CDR2 LQKENI. The CDR3 nucleotides are TGTGCCAGCTCACTTACCAGGGGGATTGAGAACACTGAAGCTTTCTTT. This codes for CASSLTRGIENTEAFF.

J is TRBJ2-3 and V is TRBV4-3, with a weak D call TRBD2 (6 bases). Germline lookup yields CDR1 LGHNA and CDR2 YSLEER. The CDR3 totals 15 residues. Trimming pared 0 bases from V and 1 base from J, leaving 8 bases between. CDR3 sequence: CASSQDVAGTDTQYF. The CDR3 bases are TGCGCCAGCAGCCAAGATGTAGCGGGCACAGATACGCAGTATTTT.

The gene calls are TRBV28 and TRBJ1-5; D is uncertain. The ends were cut back, 6 bases at V and 2 bases at J, with 11 bases in the middle. Germline CDR1 reads MDHEN; CDR2 reads SYDVKM. This CDR3 has 14 amino acids. For the CDR3, the DNA is TGTGCCAGCAGCCGACTTGACGGCAATCAGCCCCAGCATTTT. Translation: CASSRLDGNQPQHF.

Only a few counts were recorded for this clone. V gene TRBV7-2 combines with J gene TRBJ2-7; the match to TRBD2 covers 9 bases. Trimming cost V 5 bases and J 2 bases; bases outside gene matches: 4. CDR3 length equals 14 residues. Per the germline V gene, CDR1 is SGHTA and CDR2 is FQGNSA. The CDR3 nucleotides are TGTGCCAGCAGCCTTCTAGCGGGGCCCTACGAGCAGTACTTC. This encodes CASSLLAGPYEQYF.

The rearrangement joins TRBV11-2 to TRBJ2-1; the D is unclear. The germline CDR1 and CDR2 sequences are SGHAT and FQNNGV. This CDR3 is built from 16 residues. V was shortened by 6 bases and J by 0 bases, with 15 bases between the two germline ends. The DNA for the CDR3 is TGTGCCAGCAGATCCAACGACCGGAGCTCCTACAATGAGCAGTTCTTC. Encoded protein: CASRSNDRSSYNEQFF.

In this sample, this clone turned up a few times. CDR3 DNA sequence: TGTGCCAGCAGCGTAGCAGCGGGAGGGCCCGACGAGCAGTACTTC. Its translation is CASSVAAGGPDEQYF. The rearrangement joins TRBV9 to TRBJ2-7; 10 bases agree with TRBD2. Germline CDR1 is SGDLS and CDR2 is YYNGEE. The junction had 5 bases not matched to a gene; V was cut back by 0 bases and J by 5 bases. The CDR3 is made up of 15 amino acids.

The rearrangement joins TRBV2 to TRBJ2-5; 8 bases are shared with TRBD1. The V segment lost 3 bases and the J segment 5 bases; nucleotides outside the gene matches: 11. The CDR3 is 16 amino acids. From germline, CDR1 is SNHLY and CDR2 FYNNEI. CDR3 sequence: CASSDLAAGGDETQYF. The DNA for the CDR3 is TGTGCCAGCAGTGACCTCGCGGCAGGGGGCGATGAGACCCAGTACTTC.